A single sample is the source of the 21 T cell receptor beta chains below, sequenced in a study of CD8+CD57+ T cells in acquired aplastic anemia. Genomic DNA templated the TCR beta VDJ and CDR3 profiling. MiXCR, run by TCRdb on the reads, gives a single entry per CDR3 protein. The table includes about 160,000 distinct CDR3 sequences, just under 45% detected once. Sequences were obtained from sorted CD4+, CD8+, or CD8+CD57+ T cells (not recorded which) from PBMCs. These receptors came from a human donor in good health.

This clonotype came up many times. The chain employs TRBV7-9 and TRBJ2-1; 8 bases match TRBD2. Losses at the gene ends were 5 bases for V and 9 bases for J; bases not matched to a gene: 12. The CDR3 has 15 residues. The germline gives CDR1 SEHNR, CDR2 FQNEAQ (reference sequence). The CDR3 sequence is CASSLIPPGGAEQFF. DNA for the CDR3: TGTGCCAGCAGCCTGATTCCCCCGGGAGGGGCTGAGCAGTTCTTC.

This clonotype has ten or more counts. This chain connects TRBV12-3 or TRBV12-4 to TRBJ1-2; perhaps TRBD1 as D (6 bases). The V and J ends lost 5 bases and 4 bases respectively, with 23 bases between them. This CDR3 contains 17 residues. The CDR3 here is CASSASGGRSKGYGYTF. For the CDR3, the DNA is TGTGCCAGCAGTGCCAGTGGGGGCAGGTCCAAAGGCTATGGCTACACCTTC.

In its sample, this clonotype was seen many times. The J gene is TRBJ2-7, the V gene TRBV7-8; tentatively, D is TRBD1 (6 bases). Germline values: CDR1 SGHVS, CDR2 FQNEAQ. V lost 4 bases and J 2 bases, leaving 9 bases between the germline ends. CDR3 length equals 13 residues. The CDR3 DNA sequence: TGTGCCAGCAGCTACAGGGACACCTACGAGCAGTACTTC. It encodes CASSYRDTYEQYF.

This clonotype occurred many times. The V call is TRBV5-5, the J call TRBJ2-2; no clear D gene. Trimming left V 1 base short and J 6 bases short, with 7 bases between. Per the germline V gene, CDR1 is SGHKS and CDR2 is YYEKEE (reference sequence). This CDR3 contains 13 residues. In DNA form, the CDR3 reads TGTGCCAGCAGCTTGAATCTGGCCGGGGAGCTGTTTTTT. Protein sequence: CASSLNLAGELFF.

This clonotype has more than one count but fewer than ten. The V call is TRBV7-9, the J call TRBJ1-3; D remains unclear. This CDR3 region has 15 residues. Germline V lookup: CDR1 SEHNR, CDR2 FQNEAQ (reference sequence). V was cut by 3 bases and J by 0 bases, with 9 bases left in between. The CDR3 here is CASSLRASSGNTIYF. The CDR3 nucleotides are TGTGCCAGCAGCTTGCGGGCCAGCTCTGGAAACACCATATATTTT.

This clonotype has ten or more counts. The rearrangement links TRBV2 to TRBJ2-5, with a weak D call TRBD1 (5 bases). CDR3 length: 13 amino acids. Germline V gene lookup returns CDR1 SNHLY and CDR2 FYNNEI. Trimming stripped 8 bases from V and 3 bases from J, with 13 bases between. The CDR3 spells CASLYDSEETQYF. The CDR3 DNA is TGTGCCAGCCTTTATGACAGTGAAGAGACCCAGTACTTC.

Worth noting for this clonotype: This may stem from a read error, because a much larger clone lies one nucleotide away. The chain carries TRBV12-3 or TRBV12-4 and TRBJ1-1; D uncertain. The CDR3 is made up of 12 amino acids. The V gene lost 11 bases and the J gene lost 10 bases, with 20 bases spanning the gap. CDR3 amino acids: CAGTPELGGAFF. For the CDR3, the DNA is TGTGCCGGCACCCCGGAGCTAGGCGGAGCTTTCTTT.

This clonotype came up many times. The V call is TRBV10-3, the J call TRBJ1-4, with D possibly matching TRBD1 (5 bases). Trimming stripped 5 bases from V and 6 bases from J, with 10 bases between. The CDR3 has 13 amino acids. The germline gives CDR1 ENHRY, CDR2 SYGVKD. Here the CDR3 DNA reads TGTGCCATCAGTAGGGCGGGGGATGAAAAACTGTTTTTT. As protein: CAISRAGDEKLFF.

V and J are TRBV19 and TRBJ1-5; D is unclear. CDR3 length: 15 amino acids. Trimming stripped 9 bases from V and 5 bases from J, with 20 bases between. Germline V gene lookup returns CDR1 LNHDA and CDR2 SQIVND (reference sequence). CDR3 nucleotide sequence: TGTGCCAGCAGCTTGGACGGCGGTCCATATCAGCCCCAGCATTTT. It is translated as CASSLDGGPYQPQHF. Full variable domain (remainder filled in from reference TRBV19 and TRBJ1-5): DGGITQSPKYLFRKEGQNVTLSCEQNLNHDAMYWYRQDPGQGLRLIYYSQIVNDFQKGDIAEGYSVSREKKESFPLTVTSAQKNPTAFYLCASSLDGGPYQPQHFGDGTRLSIL.

This clonotype came up many times. The chain recombines TRBV2 with TRBJ1-1, with D tentatively TRBD1 (5 bases). This CDR3 is built from 14 residues. V lost 0 bases to trimming and J lost 10 bases, with 15 bases between them. Germline values: CDR1 SNHLY, CDR2 FYNNEI. The CDR3 DNA reads as TGTGCCAGCAGTGAAGCGCGTGTGGGGACCGTAGCTTTCTTT. Translation gives CASSEARVGTVAFF.

This clonotype was recorded at least ten times. The genes are TRBV7-2 and TRBJ1-6; no definite D call. From germline, CDR1 is SGHTA and CDR2 FQGNSA. The V gene lost 6 bases and the J gene lost 7 bases, with 13 bases spanning the gap. This CDR3 contains 14 residues. For the CDR3, the DNA is TGTGCCAGCAGTCTGACGGGCCTCAATTCACCCCTCCACTTT. Amino acids: CASSLTGLNSPLHF.

Many counts were recorded for this clonotype. The V and J genes are TRBV5-4 and TRBJ2-3; 12 positions match TRBD2. Germline CDR1 and CDR2: SGHNT and YYREEE (reference sequence). CDR3 length: 16 residues. V lost 2 bases, J lost 2 bases, and 3 bases stayed unmatched. CDR3 protein: CASSFGLAGYTDTQYF. The CDR3 DNA follows: TGTGCCAGCAGCTTTGGACTAGCGGGGTACACAGATACGCAGTATTTT.

This clonotype was seen at least ten times. The genes are TRBV29-1 and TRBJ1-6; 10 nucleotides line up with TRBD1. The CDR3 runs 13 residues. Germline CDR1 SQVTM, CDR2 ANQGSEA. With 1 base clipped from V and 9 bases from J, the junction kept 0 bases outside the gene matches. The CDR3 coding sequence is TGCAGCGTTGAAGGGGACAGGGGTTCACCCCTCCACTTT. Translated: CSVEGDRGSPLHF.

In the case of this clonotype: Its ends do not fully match the called genes, so a read error is possible. The V gene is TRBV6-1, the J gene TRBJ2-3; D is possibly TRBD2 (6 bases). There are 14 residues in the CDR3. Looked up from germline, CDR1 is MNHNS and CDR2 is SASEGT. The CDR3 DNA is TGCGCCAGCAGTGGAGCGCTTCGGGGGGATACGCAGTATTTT. Residues: CASSGALRGDTQYF.

The gene calls are TRBV20-1 and TRBJ2-5; 10 bases are shared with TRBD2. V shed 5 bases and J 5 bases; nucleotides not matched to a gene: 8. Germline-derived CDR1 and CDR2 are DFQATT and SNEGSKA (reference sequence). The CDR3 is 14 residues long. The CDR3 here is CSAPVAGGPETQYF. The CDR3, as DNA: TGCAGTGCTCCGGTAGCGGGAGGCCCTGAGACCCAGTACTTC.

The J gene is TRBJ2-7, the V gene TRBV15; weak D call: TRBD2 (5 bases). Germline CDR1 reads LNHNV; CDR2 reads YYDKDF (reference sequence). The CDR3 length is 13 residues. V was shortened by 0 bases and J by 4 bases, with 7 bases between the two germline ends. CDR3 coding DNA: TGTGCCACCAGCAGAGATCCGGGGTACGAGCAGTACTTC. This translates into CATSRDPGYEQYF.

The rearrangement uses TRBV10-3 and TRBJ2-7; D perhaps matches TRBD1 (6 bases). The CDR3 loop spans 13 amino acids. The V gene's germline CDR1 is ENHRY and CDR2 SYGVKD. Between the trimmed V and J ends, which lost 10 bases and 5 bases, there was a span of 18 bases. In DNA form, the CDR3 reads TGTGCCACCCAAACCCAGGGGAGACACGAGCAGTACTTC. Translation: CATQTQGRHEQYF.

The table lists this clonotype with many counts. This sequence joins TRBV6-2 or TRBV6-3 and TRBJ2-1, with D possibly TRBD1 on 5 matching bases. Germline V gene lookup returns CDR1 MNHEY and CDR2 SVGEGT. The V end lost 3 bases, the J end lost 5 bases, and 8 bases lay between the germline ends. The CDR3 runs 13 residues. CDR3 sequence reads: CASSYLGDNEQFF. CDR3 coding DNA: TGTGCCAGCAGTTATCTAGGGGACAATGAGCAGTTCTTC.

This chain connects TRBV29-1 to TRBJ1-5, with 7 bases matching TRBD1. V gave up 4 bases and J gave up 3 bases; unmatched junction bases: 3. Germline CDR1 reads SQVTM; CDR2 reads ANQGSEA. This CDR3 comprises 13 residues. This CDR3 reads CSVGQGNNQPQHF. In DNA, the CDR3 is TGCAGCGTTGGACAGGGCAACAATCAGCCCCAGCATTTT.

In its sample, this clonotype was seen many times. The chain recombines TRBV6-5 with TRBJ1-5, with a weak D call TRBD1 (5 bases). Between the trimmed V and J ends, which lost 6 bases and 1 base, there was a span of 13 bases. Germline CDR1 MNHEY, CDR2 SVGAGI. The CDR3 has 15 amino acids. The CDR3 spells CASRPDRASNQPQHF. Written as DNA, the CDR3 is TGTGCCAGCAGACCAGACAGAGCGAGCAATCAGCCCCAGCATTTT.

This clonotype occurred many times. V usage is TRBV7-9 and J usage is TRBJ1-5; no reliable D call. The CDR3 runs to 12 residues. Trimming shortened V by 3 bases and J by 10 bases, and 10 bases separated the two germline ends. Germline assignment: CDR1 SEHNR and CDR2 FQNEAQ (reference sequence). In nucleotides, the CDR3 is TGTGCCAGCAGCTTGTCGGCAGAACCCCAGCATTTT. It yields the protein CASSLSAEPQHF.